These T cell receptor beta chains were read from a single sample in a study of CD8+CD57+ T cells in acquired aplastic anemia. Via MiXCR, TCRdb re-called the reads, giving one row per CDR3 protein. Of some 120,000 distinct CDR3 sequences listed, approximately 41% were seen once; the top ten hold more than 2.5%. The sequenced material came from sorted CD4+, CD8+, or CD8+CD57+ T cells (not recorded which) from PBMCs. These receptors all stem from a human donor with aplastic anemia. CDR3s include the opening cysteine and the closing phenylalanine or tryptophan. The D gene is left open where the match is weak. Expanded clones are given a class, and other clones once, few, many or no size at all.

d_call: .; v_call: TRBV9; clone_size: many; j_call: TRBJ1-6; cdr3_aa: CASSPQSTSSYNSPLHF; cdr3_nt: TGTGCCAGCAGCCCTCAGTCTACCAGCTCCTATAATTCACCCCTCCACTTT
d_call: TRBD1; v_call: TRBV6-2/TRBV6-3; clone_size: many; j_call: TRBJ1-6; cdr3_aa: CASSYWQGVDSPLHF; cdr3_nt: TGTGCCAGCAGTTACTGGCAGGGGGTGGATTCACCCCTCCACTTT
d_call: .; v_call: TRBV2; clone_size: many; j_call: TRBJ2-1; cdr3_aa: CASSLLNRGGNEQFF; cdr3_nt: TGTGCCAGCAGTCTATTAAACCGGGGTGGCAATGAGCAGTTCTTC
d_call: TRBD2; v_call: TRBV11-2; clone_size: few; j_call: TRBJ2-3; cdr3_aa: CASSSNSGGSTDTQYF; cdr3_nt: TGTGCCAGCAGCTCGAATAGCGGGGGAAGCACAGATACGCAGTATTTT
d_call: .; v_call: TRBV7-8; clone_size: medium-sized; j_call: TRBJ2-7; cdr3_aa: CATSGQYEQYF; cdr3_nt: TGTGCCACCTCCGGACAGTACGAGCAGTACTTC
d_call: .; v_call: TRBV7-2; clone_size: .; j_call: TRBJ2-5; cdr3_aa: CASSFPGETQYF; cdr3_nt: TGTGCCAGCAGCTTCCCCGGGGAGACCCAGTACTTC
d_call: .; v_call: TRBV11-3; clone_size: many; j_call: TRBJ1-1; cdr3_aa: CASSHQNNTEAFF; cdr3_nt: TGTGCCAGCAGCCACCAGAATAACACTGAAGCTTTCTTT
d_call: .; v_call: TRBV29-1; clone_size: .; j_call: TRBJ2-7; cdr3_aa: CSVAPSGSYEQYF; cdr3_nt: TGCAGCGTTGCCCCATCAGGGTCCTACGAGCAGTACTTC
d_call: TRBD1; v_call: TRBV7-9; clone_size: many; j_call: TRBJ1-4; cdr3_aa: CASSLSGTVDEKLFF; cdr3_nt: TGTGCCAGCAGCTTATCAGGGACAGTCGATGAAAAACTGTTTTTT
d_call: .; v_call: TRBV19; clone_size: many; j_call: TRBJ1-2; cdr3_aa: CASSTGLAYGYTF; cdr3_nt: TGTGCCAGTAGTACGGGACTAGCGTATGGCTACACCTTC
d_call: .; v_call: TRBV20-1; clone_size: few; j_call: TRBJ2-2; cdr3_aa: CSARGKMTGQRSGELFF; cdr3_nt: TGCAGTGCTAGAGGTAAAATGACAGGCCAACGGAGCGGGGAGCTGTTTTTT
d_call: .; v_call: TRBV5-1; clone_size: many; j_call: TRBJ2-5; cdr3_aa: CASSPLGRSQTQYF; cdr3_nt: TGCGCCAGCAGCCCTCTTGGGCGTAGCCAGACCCAGTACTTC
d_call: .; v_call: TRBV15; clone_size: few; j_call: TRBJ1-6; cdr3_aa: CATSTSTGYNSPLHF; cdr3_nt: TGTGCCACCAGCACCTCGACAGGATATAATTCACCCCTCCACTTT
d_call: TRBD2; v_call: TRBV20-1; clone_size: many; j_call: TRBJ2-3; cdr3_aa: CSARLAGPSTDTQYF; cdr3_nt: TGCAGTGCACGACTAGCGGGGCCAAGCACAGATACGCAGTATTTT
d_call: .; v_call: TRBV2; clone_size: once; j_call: TRBJ2-1; cdr3_aa: CASSEGATYNEQFF; cdr3_nt: TGTGCCAGCAGTGAAGGGGCCACCTACAATGAGCAGTTCTTC
d_call: .; v_call: TRBV19; clone_size: once; j_call: TRBJ1-5; cdr3_aa: CASAWELGNQPQHF; cdr3_nt: TGTGCCAGTGCGTGGGAGTTGGGCAATCAGCCCCAGCATTTT
d_call: .; v_call: TRBV10-3; clone_size: .; j_call: TRBJ2-3; cdr3_aa: CAISEGQGADTQYF; cdr3_nt: TGTGCCATCAGTGAGGGCCAGGGAGCAGATACGCAGTATTTT
d_call: TRBD1; v_call: TRBV5-1; clone_size: many; j_call: TRBJ2-5; cdr3_aa: CASSFGQGDQETQYF; cdr3_nt: TGCGCCAGCAGCTTCGGACAGGGGGATCAAGAGACCCAGTACTTC
d_call: TRBD2; v_call: TRBV12-3/TRBV12-4; clone_size: many; j_call: TRBJ2-1; cdr3_aa: CASSSGLAGGREQFF; cdr3_nt: TGTGCCAGCAGTTCCGGACTAGCGGGGGGGCGTGAGCAGTTCTTC
d_call: .; v_call: TRBV12-3/TRBV12-4; clone_size: many; j_call: TRBJ2-1; cdr3_aa: CASSYPPRGTYNEQFF; cdr3_nt: TGTGCCAGCAGCTATCCCCCCCGGGGGACCTACAATGAGCAGTTCTTC
d_call: .; v_call: TRBV5-1; clone_size: many; j_call: TRBJ1-1; cdr3_aa: CASSLEKGPGRVAFF; cdr3_nt: TGCGCCAGCAGCTTGGAAAAGGGGCCGGGACGAGTAGCTTTCTTT
d_call: TRBD2; v_call: TRBV10-1; clone_size: .; j_call: TRBJ2-1; cdr3_aa: CASSARLAGIGEQFF; cdr3_nt: TGCGCCAGCAGTGCGCGACTAGCGGGAATCGGTGAGCAGTTCTTC
d_call: .; v_call: TRBV5-4; clone_size: .; j_call: TRBJ2-2; cdr3_aa: CASSTGGGPDTGELFF; cdr3_nt: TGTGCCAGCAGCACTGGGGGGGGCCCGGACACCGGGGAGCTGTTTTTT
d_call: .; v_call: TRBV12-3/TRBV12-4; clone_size: many; j_call: TRBJ1-1; cdr3_aa: CASSEGGEWTEAFF; cdr3_nt: TGTGCCAGCAGTGAGGGGGGAGAGTGGACTGAAGCTTTCTTT
d_call: .; v_call: TRBV7-2; clone_size: many; j_call: TRBJ1-6; cdr3_aa: CASSTPGRGTLHF; cdr3_nt: TGTGCCAGCAGCACCCCGGGACGGGGAACCCTCCACTTT
d_call: TRBD2; v_call: TRBV9; clone_size: few; j_call: TRBJ2-7; cdr3_aa: CASSVAPAGTYEQYF; cdr3_nt: TGTGCCAGCAGCGTAGCTCCAGCGGGGACCTACGAGCAGTACTTC
d_call: TRBD1; v_call: TRBV29-1; clone_size: .; j_call: TRBJ2-7; cdr3_aa: CSVTTWTGGLYEQYF; cdr3_nt: TGCAGCGTCACCACTTGGACAGGGGGCTTGTACGAGCAGTACTTC
d_call: TRBD2; v_call: TRBV13; clone_size: .; j_call: TRBJ2-1; cdr3_aa: CASRLAGGEQFF; cdr3_nt: TGTGCCAGCAGACTAGCGGGGGGAGAGCAGTTCTTC
d_call: .; v_call: TRBV5-6; clone_size: .; j_call: TRBJ2-5; cdr3_aa: CASSLTGSIQETQYF; cdr3_nt: TGTGCCAGCAGCTTGACCGGGTCGATCCAAGAGACCCAGTACTTC
d_call: TRBD2; v_call: TRBV11-2; clone_size: few; j_call: TRBJ2-5; cdr3_aa: CASSLGGGLAEETQYF; cdr3_nt: TGTGCCAGCAGCCTTGGCGGAGGACTAGCGGAAGAGACCCAGTACTTC
d_call: .; v_call: TRBV29-1; clone_size: many; j_call: TRBJ2-7; cdr3_aa: CSVSQGRNYEQYF; cdr3_nt: TGCAGCGTCTCACAGGGAAGGAACTACGAGCAGTACTTC
d_call: TRBD1; v_call: TRBV11-1; clone_size: many; j_call: TRBJ1-2; cdr3_aa: CASSMTGMDYGYTF; cdr3_nt: TGTGCCAGCAGCATGACAGGGATGGACTATGGCTACACCTTC
d_call: .; v_call: TRBV4-1; clone_size: many; j_call: TRBJ1-5; cdr3_aa: CASSQGDSNQPQHF; cdr3_nt: TGCGCCAGCAGCCAAGGGGATAGCAATCAGCCCCAGCATTTT
d_call: .; v_call: TRBV5-1; clone_size: many; j_call: TRBJ2-5; cdr3_aa: CASSLTGAQETQYF; cdr3_nt: TGCGCCAGCAGCTTAACCGGGGCTCAAGAGACCCAGTACTTC